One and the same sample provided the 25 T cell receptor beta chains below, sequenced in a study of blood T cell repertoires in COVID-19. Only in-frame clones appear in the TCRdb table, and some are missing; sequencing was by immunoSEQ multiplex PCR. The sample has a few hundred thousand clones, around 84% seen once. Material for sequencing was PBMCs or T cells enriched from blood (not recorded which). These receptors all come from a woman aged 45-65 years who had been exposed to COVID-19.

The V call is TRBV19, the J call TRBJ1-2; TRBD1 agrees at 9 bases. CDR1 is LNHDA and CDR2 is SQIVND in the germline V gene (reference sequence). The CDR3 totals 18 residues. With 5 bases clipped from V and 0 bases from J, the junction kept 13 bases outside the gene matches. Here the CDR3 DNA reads TGTGCCAGTAGTTTACCGGGACAGGGAAAGGGCACTAACTATGGCTACACCTTC. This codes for CASSLPGQGKGTNYGYTF.

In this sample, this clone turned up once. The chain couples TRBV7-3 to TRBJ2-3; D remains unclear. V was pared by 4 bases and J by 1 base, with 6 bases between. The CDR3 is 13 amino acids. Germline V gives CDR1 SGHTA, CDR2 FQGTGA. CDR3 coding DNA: TGTGCCAGCAGCTCGCCGGGCACAGATACGCAGTATTTT. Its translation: CASSSPGTDTQYF.

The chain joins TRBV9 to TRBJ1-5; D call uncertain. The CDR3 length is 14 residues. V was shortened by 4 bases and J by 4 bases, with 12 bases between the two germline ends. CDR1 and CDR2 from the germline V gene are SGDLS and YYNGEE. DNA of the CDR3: TGTGCCAGCAGCCCTCGGGTCCCGAATCAGCCCCAGCATTTT. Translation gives CASSPRVPNQPQHF.

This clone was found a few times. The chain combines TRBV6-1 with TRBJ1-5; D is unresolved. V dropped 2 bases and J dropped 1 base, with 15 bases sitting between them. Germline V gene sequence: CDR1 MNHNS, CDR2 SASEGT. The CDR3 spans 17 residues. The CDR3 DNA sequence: TGTGCCAGCAGTGAAACCGGGAAGCCCACGAGCAATCAGCCCCAGCATTTT. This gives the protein CASSETGKPTSNQPQHF.

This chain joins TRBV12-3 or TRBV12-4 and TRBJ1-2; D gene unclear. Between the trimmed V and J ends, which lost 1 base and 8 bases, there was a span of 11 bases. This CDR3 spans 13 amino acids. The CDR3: CASSLGGEWGYTF. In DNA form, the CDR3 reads TGTGCCAGCAGTTTAGGCGGGGAGTGGGGCTACACCTTC.

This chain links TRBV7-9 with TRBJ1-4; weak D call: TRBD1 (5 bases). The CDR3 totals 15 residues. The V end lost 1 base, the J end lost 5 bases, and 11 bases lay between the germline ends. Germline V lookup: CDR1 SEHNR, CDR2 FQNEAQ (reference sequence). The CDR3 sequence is CASSLVGGGNEKLFF. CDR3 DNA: TGTGCCAGCAGCTTAGTCGGGGGAGGAAATGAAAAACTGTTTTTT.

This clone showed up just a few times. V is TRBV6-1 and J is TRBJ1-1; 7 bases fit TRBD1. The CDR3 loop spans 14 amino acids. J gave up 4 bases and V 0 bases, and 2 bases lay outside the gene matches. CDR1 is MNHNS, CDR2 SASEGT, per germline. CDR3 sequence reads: CASSEAGTVTEAFF. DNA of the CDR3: TGTGCCAGCAGTGAAGCCGGGACAGTCACTGAAGCTTTCTTT.

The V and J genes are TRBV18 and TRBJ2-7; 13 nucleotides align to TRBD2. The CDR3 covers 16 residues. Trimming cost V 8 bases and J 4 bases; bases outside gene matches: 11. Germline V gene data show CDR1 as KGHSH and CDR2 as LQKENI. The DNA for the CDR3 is TGTGCCAGCGGGGCTACTAGCGGGGGGGCCCCATACGAGCAGTACTTC. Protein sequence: CASGATSGGAPYEQYF.

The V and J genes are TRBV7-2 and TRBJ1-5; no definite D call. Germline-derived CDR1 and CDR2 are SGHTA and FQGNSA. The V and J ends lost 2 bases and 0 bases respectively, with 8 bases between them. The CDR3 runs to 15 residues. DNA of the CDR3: TGTGCCAGCAGCTTAAGAGGCTATAGCAATCAGCCCCAGCATTTT. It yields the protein CASSLRGYSNQPQHF.

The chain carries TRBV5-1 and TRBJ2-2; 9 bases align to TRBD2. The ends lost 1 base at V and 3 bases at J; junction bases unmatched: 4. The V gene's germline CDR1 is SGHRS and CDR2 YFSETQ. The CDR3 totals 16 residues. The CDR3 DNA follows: TGCGCCAGCAGCTTGAATGCGGGGGGGTACACCGGGGAGCTGTTTTTT. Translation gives CASSLNAGGYTGELFF.

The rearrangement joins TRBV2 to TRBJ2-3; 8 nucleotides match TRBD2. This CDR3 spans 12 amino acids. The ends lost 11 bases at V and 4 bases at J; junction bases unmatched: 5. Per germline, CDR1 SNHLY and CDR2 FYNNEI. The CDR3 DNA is TGTGCCTCGGGGGGGAAAGCAGATACGCAGTATTTT. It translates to CASGGKADTQYF.

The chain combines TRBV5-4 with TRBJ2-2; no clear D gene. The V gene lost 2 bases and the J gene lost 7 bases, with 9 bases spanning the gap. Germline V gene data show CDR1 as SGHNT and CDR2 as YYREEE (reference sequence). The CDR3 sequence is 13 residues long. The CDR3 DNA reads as TGTGCCAGCAGCTTTCAACTTGGCGGGGAGCTGTTTTTT. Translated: CASSFQLGGELFF.

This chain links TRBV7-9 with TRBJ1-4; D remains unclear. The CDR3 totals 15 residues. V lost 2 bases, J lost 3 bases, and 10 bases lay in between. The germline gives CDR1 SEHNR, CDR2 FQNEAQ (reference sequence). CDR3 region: CASSLNTGSNEKLFF. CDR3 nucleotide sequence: TGTGCCAGCAGCTTAAACACGGGGTCTAATGAAAAACTGTTTTTT.

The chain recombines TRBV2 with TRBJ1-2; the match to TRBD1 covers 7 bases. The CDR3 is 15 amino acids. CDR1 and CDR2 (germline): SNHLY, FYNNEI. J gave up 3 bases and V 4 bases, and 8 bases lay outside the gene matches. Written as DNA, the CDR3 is TGTGCCAGCAGTGGGCGAGACAGGGTTGACTATGGCTACACCTTC. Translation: CASSGRDRVDYGYTF.

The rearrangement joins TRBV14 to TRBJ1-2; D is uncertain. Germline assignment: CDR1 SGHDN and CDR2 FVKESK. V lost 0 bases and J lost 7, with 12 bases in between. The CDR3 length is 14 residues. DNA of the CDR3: TGTGCCAGCAGCCAAGATCGGAGATTAGGTGGCTACACCTTC. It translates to CASSQDRRLGGYTF. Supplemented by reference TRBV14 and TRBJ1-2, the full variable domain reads EAGVTQFPSHSVIEKGQTVTLRCDPISGHDNLYWYRRVMGKEIKFLLHFVKESKQDESGMPNNRFLAERTGGTYSTLKVQPAELEDSGVYFCASSQDRRLGGYTFGSGTRLTVV.

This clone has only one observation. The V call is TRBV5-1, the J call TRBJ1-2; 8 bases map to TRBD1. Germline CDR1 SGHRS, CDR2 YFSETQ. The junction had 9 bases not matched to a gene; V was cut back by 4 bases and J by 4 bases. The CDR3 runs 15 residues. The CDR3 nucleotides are TGCGCCAGCAGCGCGGCAGGGGGCCTTGGCTATGGCTACACCTTC. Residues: CASSAAGGLGYGYTF.

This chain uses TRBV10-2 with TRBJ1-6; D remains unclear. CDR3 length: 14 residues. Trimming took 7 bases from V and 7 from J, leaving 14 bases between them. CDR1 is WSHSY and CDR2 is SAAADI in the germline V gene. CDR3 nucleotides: TGCGCCAGCAAGAACAGAGCCTCAAATTCACCCCTCCACTTT. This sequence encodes CASKNRASNSPLHF.

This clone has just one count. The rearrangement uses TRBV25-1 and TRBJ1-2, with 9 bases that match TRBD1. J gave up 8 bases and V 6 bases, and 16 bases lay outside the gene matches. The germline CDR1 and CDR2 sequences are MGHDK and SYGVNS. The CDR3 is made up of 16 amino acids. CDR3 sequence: CASSNNRGLGVWGYTF. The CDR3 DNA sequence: TGTGCCAGCAGCAATAACAGGGGGCTAGGGGTGTGGGGCTACACCTTC.

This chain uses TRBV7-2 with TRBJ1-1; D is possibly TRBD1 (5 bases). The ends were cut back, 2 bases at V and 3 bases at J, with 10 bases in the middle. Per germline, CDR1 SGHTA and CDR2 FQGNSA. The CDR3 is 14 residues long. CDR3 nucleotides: TGTGCCAGCAGCTTATACGGGGGGTACACTGAAGCTTTCTTT. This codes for CASSLYGGYTEAFF.

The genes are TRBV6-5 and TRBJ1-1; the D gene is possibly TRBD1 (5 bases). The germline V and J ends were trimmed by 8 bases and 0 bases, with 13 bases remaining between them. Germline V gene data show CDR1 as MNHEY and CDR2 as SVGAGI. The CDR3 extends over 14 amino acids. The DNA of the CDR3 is TGTGCCAGCGGAATGACAGCCCTGAACACTGAAGCTTTCTTT. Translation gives CASGMTALNTEAFF.

The CDR3 DNA reads as TGTGCCATCAGTGATTCCGACAGCCCAGAGCTGTTTTTT. Amino acids: CAISDSDSPELFF. The chain combines TRBV10-3 with TRBJ2-2; possible D gene TRBD1, 5 bases. V was shortened by 3 bases and J by 11 bases, with 13 bases between the two germline ends. CDR1 ENHRY and CDR2 SYGVKD come from the germline V gene. This CDR3 contains 13 residues.

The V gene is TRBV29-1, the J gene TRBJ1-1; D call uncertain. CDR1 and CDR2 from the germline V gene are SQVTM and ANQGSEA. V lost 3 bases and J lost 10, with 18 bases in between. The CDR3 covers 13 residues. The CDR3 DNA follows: TGCAGCGTTGACAAGTCTCCTTCTTTGCGAGCTTTCTTT. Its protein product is CSVDKSPSLRAFF.

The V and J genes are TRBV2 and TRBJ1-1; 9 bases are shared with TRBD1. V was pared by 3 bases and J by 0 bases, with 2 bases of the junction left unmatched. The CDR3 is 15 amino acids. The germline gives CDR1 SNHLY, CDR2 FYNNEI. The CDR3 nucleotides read TGTGCCAGCAGTGAGGGGACAGGGATGAACACTGAAGCTTTCTTT. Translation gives CASSEGTGMNTEAFF.

DNA of the CDR3: TGTGCCAGCAGAACCGGGACAGGGAGCTATGGCTACACCTTC. Residues: CASRTGTGSYGYTF. The chain is built from TRBV6-5 and TRBJ1-2; 9 bases agree with TRBD1. The CDR3 spans 14 residues. The V gene's germline CDR1 is MNHEY and CDR2 SVGAGI. With V trimmed by 6 bases and J by 4 bases, 6 bases remained unmatched.

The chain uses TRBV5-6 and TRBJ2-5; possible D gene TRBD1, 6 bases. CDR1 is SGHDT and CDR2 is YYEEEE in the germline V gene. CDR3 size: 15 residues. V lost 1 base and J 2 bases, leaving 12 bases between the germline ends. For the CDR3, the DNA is TGTGCCAGCAGCTTGATTTTTCAGGGGCAAGAGACCCAGTACTTC. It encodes CASSLIFQGQETQYF.